This paragraph covers one TCR beta chain sequence. Its antigen remains unknown. TCRdb re-analysed the reads in MiXCR, keeping a single row per CDR3 protein. This sample has around 450,000 distinct CDR3 sequences; roughly 30% occur once, and the top ten carry approximately 14%. This entry belongs to a study of T cell repertoires in cytomegalovirus infection. At the level of the study: An indication of both CMV infection and matching HLA type came from public TCR beta signatures.

General observations from the study: Summed frequency of shared TCR beta families picked out CMV carriers who also had the relevant HLA. In two of eight donors, the top clonotype was HLA-C-restricted CMV-specific.

Sequenced material: PBMCs. This TCR derives from a human donor in good health (CMV status not recorded). Some clones in this sample may be carry-over from other donors' samples.

CDR3 bases: TGTGCCAGCAGTACACCGACTCGGCGCGAGCAGTACTTC. Amino acids: CASSTPTRREQYF. The chain uses TRBV12-3 or TRBV12-4 and TRBJ2-7; no firm D call. This CDR3 contains 13 residues. V was pared by 5 bases and J by 6 bases, with 14 bases between.